The clone carrying this T cell receptor beta chain was seen a handful of times. Its antigen is not known. The sample is drawn from a study of metastatic and nonmetastatic thyroid tumors. Looking at the study overall: Thyroid patients, malignant and benign, had repertoires compared across blood and tumor or nodule tissue. Study-wide findings and caveats: Across blood and tumor, TCR beta diversity in malignant thyroid tumors was reportedly significantly higher than in benign nodules.

TCRdb reassembled clones from the PCR reads with MiXCR. This repertoire shows over 10,000 clones, about 22% found once; its top ten account for approximately 59%. Between the trimmed V and J ends, which lost 5 bases and 0 bases, there was a span of 5 bases. This CDR3 comprises 13 residues. Germline values: CDR1 SGHTA, CDR2 FQGNSA. All patients were treatment-naive before thyroid surgery. The sequence came from a male donor with papillary thyroid cancer or a benign thyroid nodule (not recorded which). Some clones in this sample may be carry-over from other donors' samples. This chain connects TRBV7-2 to TRBJ1-5; no firm D call. The sequenced sample was blood. This chain's CDR3 is CASSQNSNQPQHF. Here the CDR3 DNA reads TGTGCCAGCAGCCAAAATAGCAATCAGCCCCAGCATTTT.